Listed here is a single T cell receptor beta chain. There is no known antigen for this receptor. The input lacks base qualities; no much larger clone sits a single base away. The method was the immunoSEQ multiplex PCR assay. Alongside a 770-gene immune expression panel, the team sequenced the T-cell receptor beta chain repertoire. Sourced from immuneACCESS, this table was stored by TCRdb with only in-frame sequences that have V and J called. A share of the clones is absent; for the studies checked, an unresolved V gene accounts for under half, and the remainder has no known explanation. The sample records around 1,000 clones, about 90% of which are singletons. The top ten clonotypes cover approximately 5.2% of the sample. The entry originates in a study of brain metastases from non-small cell lung cancer (dated by TCRdb to the late 2010s). With respect to the entire study: In non-small-cell lung cancer patients, the researchers characterized the immune microenvironment of brain metastases and primary tumors that had been resected as matched pairs.

A distance of 11 bases separates the germline ends of V and J, which lose 2 bases and 4 bases respectively. Including cysteine and phenylalanine, the CDR3 has 14 amino acids. The CDR3 DNA has 42 bases and is translated from base 1. CDR1 KGHSH and CDR2 LQKENI are derived from the germline V gene. A total of some 37 patients with non-small-cell lung cancer that had been surgically resected, each with specimens from both a primary tumor and a brain metastasis, made up the cohort. The source material was tumor-adjacent normal tissue. This sequence uses TRBV18 and TRBJ1-2; the D gene is perhaps TRBD1, on 6 matching bases. The receptor was isolated from a donor aged 40 or older with non-small cell lung cancer. CDR3 protein: CASSPAGAAYGYTF. The nucleotide sequence reads as follows: TGTGCCAGCTCACCAGCAGGGGCAGCCTATGGCTACACCTTC.